This TCR beta chain came from a study of T cell repertoires in cytomegalovirus infection. Study background: Public signatures in TCR beta pointed to CMV infection and matching HLA type. Findings and caveats of the study: Summed public TCR beta family frequency identified CMV carriers bearing the relevant HLA. HLA-C-restricted CMV-specific TCR beta clonotypes were dominant in the ex vivo response.

Trimming cost V 5 bases and J 6 bases, with 16 bases left between them. The CDR3 runs 14 residues. This clonotype was observed a handful of times. Its antigen is as yet unknown. TCRdb ran MiXCR on the reads and lists one entry per CDR3 protein. This sample has 100,000 to 150,000 distinct CDR3 sequences; more than 20% occur once, and the top ten carry about a third. The receptor's source is a human donor in good health (CMV status not recorded). Some clones in this sample may be carry-over from other donors' samples. Sequenced: PBMCs, sequenced either directly or after in vitro stimulation (not recorded which). The rearrangement uses TRBV12-3 or TRBV12-4 and TRBJ2-5; D is possibly TRBD2 (5 bases). The CDR3 DNA sequence: TGTGCCAGCAGTGTTATCTTGGGCGGGCAGACCCAGTACTTC. The encoded protein is CASSVILGGQTQYF.